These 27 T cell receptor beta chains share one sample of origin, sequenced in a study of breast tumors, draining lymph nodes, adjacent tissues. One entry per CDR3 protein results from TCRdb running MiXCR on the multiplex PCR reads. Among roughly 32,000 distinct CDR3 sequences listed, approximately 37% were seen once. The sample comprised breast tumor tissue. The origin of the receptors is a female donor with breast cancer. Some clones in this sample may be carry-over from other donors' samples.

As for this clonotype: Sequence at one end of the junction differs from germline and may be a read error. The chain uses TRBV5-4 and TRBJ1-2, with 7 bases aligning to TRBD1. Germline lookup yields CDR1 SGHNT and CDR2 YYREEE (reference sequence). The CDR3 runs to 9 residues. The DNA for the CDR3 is TGTGCCAGCAGGTACAGGGGAATCTTC. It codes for CASRYRGIF.

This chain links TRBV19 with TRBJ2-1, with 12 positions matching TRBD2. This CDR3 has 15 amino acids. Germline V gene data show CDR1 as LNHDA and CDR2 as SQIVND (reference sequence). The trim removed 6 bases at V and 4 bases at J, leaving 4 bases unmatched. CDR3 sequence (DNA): TGTGCCAGTAGCATCGGACTAGCGGGGTACAATGAGCAGTTCTTC. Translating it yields CASSIGLAGYNEQFF.

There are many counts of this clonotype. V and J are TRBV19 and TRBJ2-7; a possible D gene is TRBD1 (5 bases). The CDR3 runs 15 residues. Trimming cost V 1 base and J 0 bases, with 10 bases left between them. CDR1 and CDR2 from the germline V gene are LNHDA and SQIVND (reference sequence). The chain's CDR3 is CASSIATASSYEQYF. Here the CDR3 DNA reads TGTGCCAGTAGTATAGCGACAGCGAGCTCCTACGAGCAGTACTTC.

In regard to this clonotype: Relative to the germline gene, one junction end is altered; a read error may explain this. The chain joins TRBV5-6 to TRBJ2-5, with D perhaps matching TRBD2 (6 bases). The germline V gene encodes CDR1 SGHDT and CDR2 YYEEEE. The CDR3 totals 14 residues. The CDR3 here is CASSSGVGVETQYF. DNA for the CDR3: TGTGCTAGCAGCTCGGGGGTGGGCGTGGAGACCCAGTACTTC.

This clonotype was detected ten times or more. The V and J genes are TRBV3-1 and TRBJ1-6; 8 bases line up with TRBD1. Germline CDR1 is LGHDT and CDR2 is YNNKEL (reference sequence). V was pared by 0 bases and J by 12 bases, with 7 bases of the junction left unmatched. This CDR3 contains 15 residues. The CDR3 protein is CASSQETNRGGPLHF. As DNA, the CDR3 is TGTGCCAGCAGCCAAGAGACGAACAGGGGGGGACCCCTCCACTTT.

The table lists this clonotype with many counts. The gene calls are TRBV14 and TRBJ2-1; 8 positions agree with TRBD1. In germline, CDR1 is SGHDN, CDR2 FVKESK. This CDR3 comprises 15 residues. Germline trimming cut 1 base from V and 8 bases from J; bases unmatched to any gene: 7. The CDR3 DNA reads TGTGCCAGCAGCCAAGGTCAGGGGGCAGTCCATGAGCAGTTCTTC. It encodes CASSQGQGAVHEQFF.

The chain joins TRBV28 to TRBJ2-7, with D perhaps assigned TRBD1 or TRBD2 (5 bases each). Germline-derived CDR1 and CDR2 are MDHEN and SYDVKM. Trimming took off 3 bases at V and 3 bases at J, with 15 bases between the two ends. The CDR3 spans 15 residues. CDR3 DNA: TGTGCCAGCAGTTTTGCCGTCCGGGGCATCTACGAGCAGTACTTC. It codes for CASSFAVRGIYEQYF. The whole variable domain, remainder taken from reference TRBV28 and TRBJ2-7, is DVKVTQSSRYLVKRTGEKVFLECVQDMDHENMFWYRQDPGLGLRLIYFSYDVKMKEKGDIPEGYSVSREKKERFSLILESASTNQTSMYLCASSFAVRGIYEQYFGPGTRLTVT.

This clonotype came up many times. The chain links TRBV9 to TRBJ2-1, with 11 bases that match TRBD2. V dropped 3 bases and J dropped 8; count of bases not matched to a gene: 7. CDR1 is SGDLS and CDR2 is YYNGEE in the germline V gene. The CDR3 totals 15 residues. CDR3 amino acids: CASSAIAGGRDEQFF. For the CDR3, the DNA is TGTGCCAGCAGCGCAATAGCGGGAGGGCGGGATGAGCAGTTCTTC.

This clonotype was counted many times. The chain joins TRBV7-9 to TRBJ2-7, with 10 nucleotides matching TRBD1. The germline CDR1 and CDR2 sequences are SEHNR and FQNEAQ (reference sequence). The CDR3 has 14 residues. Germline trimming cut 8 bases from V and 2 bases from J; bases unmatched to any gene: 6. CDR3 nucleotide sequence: TGTGCCAGCTCTGGACAGGGGGTACCCTACGAGCAGTACTTC. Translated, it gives CASSGQGVPYEQYF.

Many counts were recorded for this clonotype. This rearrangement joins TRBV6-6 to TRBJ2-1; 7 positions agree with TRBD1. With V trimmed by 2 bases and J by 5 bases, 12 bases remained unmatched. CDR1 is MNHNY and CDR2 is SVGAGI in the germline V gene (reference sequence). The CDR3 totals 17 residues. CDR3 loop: CASSYPLGGQLNNEQFF. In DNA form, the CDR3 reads TGTGCCAGCAGTTACCCCCTTGGGGGACAGCTCAACAATGAGCAGTTCTTC.

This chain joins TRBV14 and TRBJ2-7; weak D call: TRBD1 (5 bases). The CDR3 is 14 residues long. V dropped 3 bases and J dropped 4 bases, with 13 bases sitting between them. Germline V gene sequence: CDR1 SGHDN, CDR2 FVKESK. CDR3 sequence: CASSQGPGLYEQYF. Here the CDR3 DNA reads TGTGCCAGCAGCCAGGGCCCAGGGTTGTACGAGCAGTACTTC. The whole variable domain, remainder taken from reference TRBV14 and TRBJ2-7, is EAGVTQFPSHSVIEKGQTVTLRCDPISGHDNLYWYRRVMGKEIKFLLHFVKESKQDESGMPNNRFLAERTGGTYSTLKVQPAELEDSGVYFCASSQGPGLYEQYFGPGTRLTVT.

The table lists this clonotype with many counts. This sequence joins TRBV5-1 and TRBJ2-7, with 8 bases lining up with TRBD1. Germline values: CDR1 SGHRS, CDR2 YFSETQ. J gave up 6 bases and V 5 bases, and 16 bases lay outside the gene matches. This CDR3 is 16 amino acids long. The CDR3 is CASRPSSGQGNGEQYF. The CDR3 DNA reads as TGCGCCAGCAGACCCTCATCCGGACAGGGCAATGGCGAGCAGTACTTC.

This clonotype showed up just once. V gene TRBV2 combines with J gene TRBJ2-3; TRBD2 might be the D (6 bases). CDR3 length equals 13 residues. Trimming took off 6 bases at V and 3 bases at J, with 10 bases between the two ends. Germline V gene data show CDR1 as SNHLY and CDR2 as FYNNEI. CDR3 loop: CASSRRGTDTQYF. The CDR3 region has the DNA TGTGCCAGCAGCAGGCGGGGTACAGATACGCAGTATTTT. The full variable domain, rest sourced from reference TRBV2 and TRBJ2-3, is EPEVTQTPSHQVTQMGQEVILRCVPISNHLYFYWYRQILGQKVEFLVSFYNNEISEKSEIFDDQFSVERPDGSNFTLKIRSTKLEDSAMYFCASSRRGTDTQYFGPGTRLTVL.

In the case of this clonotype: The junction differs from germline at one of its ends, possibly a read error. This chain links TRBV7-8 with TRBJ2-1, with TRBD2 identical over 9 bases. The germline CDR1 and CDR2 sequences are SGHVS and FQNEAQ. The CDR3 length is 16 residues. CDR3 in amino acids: CAGSSAGTSRSDEQFF. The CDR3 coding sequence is TGTGCCGGCAGCTCTGCCGGGACTAGCAGGAGCGATGAGCAGTTCTTC.

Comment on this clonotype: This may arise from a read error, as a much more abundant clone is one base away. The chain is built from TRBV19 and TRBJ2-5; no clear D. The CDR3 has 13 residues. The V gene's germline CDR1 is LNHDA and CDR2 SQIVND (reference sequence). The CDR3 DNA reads TGTGCCAGTAGGATCGTTGGCCAAGAGGCCCAGTACTTC. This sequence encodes CASRIVGQEAQYF.

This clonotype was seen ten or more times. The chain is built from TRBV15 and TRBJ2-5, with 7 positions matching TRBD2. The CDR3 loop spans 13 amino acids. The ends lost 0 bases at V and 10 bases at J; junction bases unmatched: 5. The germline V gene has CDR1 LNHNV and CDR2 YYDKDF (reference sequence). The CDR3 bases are TGTGCCACCAGCAGAGATGGGGGGGAGGGCCAGTACTTC. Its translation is CATSRDGGEGQYF.

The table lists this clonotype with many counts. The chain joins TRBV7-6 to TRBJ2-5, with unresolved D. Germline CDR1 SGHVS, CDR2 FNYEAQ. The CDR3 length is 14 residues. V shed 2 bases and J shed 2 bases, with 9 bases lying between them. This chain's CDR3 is CASSLLAEQETQYF. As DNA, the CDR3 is TGTGCCAGCAGCTTACTGGCGGAGCAAGAGACCCAGTACTTC. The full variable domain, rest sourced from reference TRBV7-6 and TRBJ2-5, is GAGVSQSPRYKVTKRGQDVALRCDPISGHVSLYWYRQALGQGPEFLTYFNYEAQQDKSGLPNDRFSAERPEGSISTLTIQRTEQRDSAMYRCASSLLAEQETQYFGPGTRLLVL.

In DNA form, the CDR3 reads TGTGCCAGCAGCCAAGGGTCTAGCGGATCCTACGAGCAGTACTTC. Protein sequence: CASSQGSSGSYEQYF. The V and J genes are TRBV14 and TRBJ2-7; 7 bases are shared with TRBD2. The CDR3 runs to 15 residues. From germline, CDR1 is SGHDN and CDR2 FVKESK. The J segment lost 1 base and the V segment lost 1 base, leaving 4 bases of the junction unmatched.

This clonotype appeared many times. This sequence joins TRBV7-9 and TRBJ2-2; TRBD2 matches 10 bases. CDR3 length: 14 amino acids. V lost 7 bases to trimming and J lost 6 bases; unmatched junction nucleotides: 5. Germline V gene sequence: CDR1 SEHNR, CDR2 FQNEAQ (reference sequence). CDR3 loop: CASILAGEAGELFF. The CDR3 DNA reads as TGTGCCAGCATCCTAGCGGGAGAGGCCGGGGAGCTGTTTTTT.

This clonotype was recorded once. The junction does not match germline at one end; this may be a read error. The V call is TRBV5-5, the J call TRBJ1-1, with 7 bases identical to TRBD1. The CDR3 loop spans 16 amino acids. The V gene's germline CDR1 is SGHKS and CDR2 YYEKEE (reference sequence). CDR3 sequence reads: CASSRAQGGGSTEAFF. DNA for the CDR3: TGTGCCAGCAGCCGAGCTCAGGGGGGAGGGAGCACTGAAGCCTTCTTT.

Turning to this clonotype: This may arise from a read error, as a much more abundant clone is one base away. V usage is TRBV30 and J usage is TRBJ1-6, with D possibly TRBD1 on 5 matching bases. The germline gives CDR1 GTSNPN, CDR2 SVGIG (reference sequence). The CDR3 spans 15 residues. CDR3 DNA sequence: TGTGCCTGGAGTGTACAGGCCTCTATTAATTCACCCCCCCACTTT. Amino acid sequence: CAWSVQASINSPPHF.

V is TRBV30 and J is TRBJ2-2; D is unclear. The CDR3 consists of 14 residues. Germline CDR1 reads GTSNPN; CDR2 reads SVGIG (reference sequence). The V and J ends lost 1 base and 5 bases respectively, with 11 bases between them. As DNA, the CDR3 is TGTGCCTGGAGTGGGGGTCTAATGACCGGGGAGCTGTTTTTT. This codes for CAWSGGLMTGELFF.

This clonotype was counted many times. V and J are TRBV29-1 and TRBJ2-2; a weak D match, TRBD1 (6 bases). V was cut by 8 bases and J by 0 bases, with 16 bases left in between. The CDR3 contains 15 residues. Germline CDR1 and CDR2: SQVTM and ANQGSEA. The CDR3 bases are TGCAGCTGCTCTACAGGACAGACGAACACCGGGGAGCTGTTTTTT. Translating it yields CSCSTGQTNTGELFF.

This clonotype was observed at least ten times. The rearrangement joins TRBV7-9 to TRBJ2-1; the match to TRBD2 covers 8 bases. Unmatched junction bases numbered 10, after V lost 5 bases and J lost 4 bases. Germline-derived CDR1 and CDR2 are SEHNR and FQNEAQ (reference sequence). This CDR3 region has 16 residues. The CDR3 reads CASSPRGSGSYNEQFF. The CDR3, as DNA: TGTGCCAGCAGCCCCCGGGGCAGCGGGAGTTACAATGAGCAGTTCTTC.

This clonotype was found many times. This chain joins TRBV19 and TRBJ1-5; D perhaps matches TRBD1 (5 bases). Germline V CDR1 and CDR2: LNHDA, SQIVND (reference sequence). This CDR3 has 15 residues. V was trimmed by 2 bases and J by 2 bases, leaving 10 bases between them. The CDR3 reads CASSIQGGGNQPQHF. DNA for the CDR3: TGTGCCAGTAGTATACAGGGAGGGGGCAATCAGCCCCAGCATTTT.

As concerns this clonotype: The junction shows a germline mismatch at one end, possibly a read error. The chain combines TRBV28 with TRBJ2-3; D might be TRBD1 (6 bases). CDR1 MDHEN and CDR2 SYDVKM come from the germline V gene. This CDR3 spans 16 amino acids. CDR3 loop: CASSIAGAGGTDTQYF. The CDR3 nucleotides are TGTGCCAGCAGTATTGCCGGGGCTGGGGGCACAGATACGCAGTACTTT.

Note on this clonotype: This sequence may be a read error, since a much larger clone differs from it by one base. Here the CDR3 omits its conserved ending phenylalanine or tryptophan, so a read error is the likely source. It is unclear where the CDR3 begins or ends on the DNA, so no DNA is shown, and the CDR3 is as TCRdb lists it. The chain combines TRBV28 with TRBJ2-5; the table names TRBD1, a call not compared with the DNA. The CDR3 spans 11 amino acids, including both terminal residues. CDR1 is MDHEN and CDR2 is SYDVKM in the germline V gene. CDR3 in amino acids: CASSLYSRVEL.